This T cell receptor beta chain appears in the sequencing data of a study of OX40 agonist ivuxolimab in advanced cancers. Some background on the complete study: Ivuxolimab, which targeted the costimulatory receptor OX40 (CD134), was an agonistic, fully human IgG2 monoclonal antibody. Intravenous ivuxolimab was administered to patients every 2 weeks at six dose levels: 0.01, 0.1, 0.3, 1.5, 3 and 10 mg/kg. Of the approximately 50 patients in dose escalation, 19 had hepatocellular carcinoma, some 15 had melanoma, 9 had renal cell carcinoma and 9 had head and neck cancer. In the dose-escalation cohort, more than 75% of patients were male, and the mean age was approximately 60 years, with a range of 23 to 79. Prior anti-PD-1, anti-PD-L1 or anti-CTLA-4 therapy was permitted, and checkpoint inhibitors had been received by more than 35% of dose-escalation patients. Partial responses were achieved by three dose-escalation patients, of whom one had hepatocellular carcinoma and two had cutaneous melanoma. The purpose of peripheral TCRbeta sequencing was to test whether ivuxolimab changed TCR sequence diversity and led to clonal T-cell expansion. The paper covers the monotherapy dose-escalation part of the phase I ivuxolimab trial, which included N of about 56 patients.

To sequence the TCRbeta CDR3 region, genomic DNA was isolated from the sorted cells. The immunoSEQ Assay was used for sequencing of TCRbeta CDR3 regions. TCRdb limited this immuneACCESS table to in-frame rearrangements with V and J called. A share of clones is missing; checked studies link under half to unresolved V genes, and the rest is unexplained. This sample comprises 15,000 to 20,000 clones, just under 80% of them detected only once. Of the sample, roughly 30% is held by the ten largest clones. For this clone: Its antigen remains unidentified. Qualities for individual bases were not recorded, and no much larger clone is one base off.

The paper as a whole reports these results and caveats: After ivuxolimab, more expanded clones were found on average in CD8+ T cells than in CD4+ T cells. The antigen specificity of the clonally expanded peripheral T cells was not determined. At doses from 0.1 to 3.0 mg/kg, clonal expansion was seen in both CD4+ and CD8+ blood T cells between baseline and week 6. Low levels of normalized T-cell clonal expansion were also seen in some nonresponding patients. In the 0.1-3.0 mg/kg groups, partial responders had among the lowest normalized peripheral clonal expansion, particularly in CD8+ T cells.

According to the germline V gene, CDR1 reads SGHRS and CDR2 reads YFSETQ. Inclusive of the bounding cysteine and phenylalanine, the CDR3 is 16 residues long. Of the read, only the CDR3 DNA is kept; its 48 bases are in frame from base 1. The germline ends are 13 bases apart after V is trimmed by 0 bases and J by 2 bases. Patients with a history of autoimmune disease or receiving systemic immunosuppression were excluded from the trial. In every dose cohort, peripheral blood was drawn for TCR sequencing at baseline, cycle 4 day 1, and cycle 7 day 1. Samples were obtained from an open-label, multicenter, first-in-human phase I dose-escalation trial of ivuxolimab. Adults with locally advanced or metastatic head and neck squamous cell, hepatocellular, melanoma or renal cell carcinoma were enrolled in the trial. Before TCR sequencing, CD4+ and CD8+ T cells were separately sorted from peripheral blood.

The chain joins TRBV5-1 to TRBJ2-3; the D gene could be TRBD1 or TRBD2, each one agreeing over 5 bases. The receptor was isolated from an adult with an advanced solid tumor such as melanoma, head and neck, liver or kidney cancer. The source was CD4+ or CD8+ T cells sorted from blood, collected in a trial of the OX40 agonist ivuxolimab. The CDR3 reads CASSLALGTFTDTQYF. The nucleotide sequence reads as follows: TGCGCCAGCAGCTTGGCCCTGGGGACGTTCACAGATACGCAGTATTTT.